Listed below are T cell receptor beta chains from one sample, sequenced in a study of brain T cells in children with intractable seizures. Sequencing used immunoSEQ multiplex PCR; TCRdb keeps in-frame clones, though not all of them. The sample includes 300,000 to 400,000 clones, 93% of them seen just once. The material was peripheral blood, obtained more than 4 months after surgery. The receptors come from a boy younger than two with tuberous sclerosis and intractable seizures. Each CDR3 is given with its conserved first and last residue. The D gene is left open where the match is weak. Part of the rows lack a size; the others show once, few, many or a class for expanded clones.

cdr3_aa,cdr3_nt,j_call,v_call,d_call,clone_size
CASREAGGGGGELFF,TGTGCCAGCAGGGAAGCGGGAGGGGGCGGCGGGGAGCTGTTTTTT,TRBJ2-2,TRBV5-4,TRBD2,NA
CSARFRGYTF,TGCAGTGCTAGATTTCGCGGCTACACCTTC,TRBJ1-2,TRBV20-1,NA,once
CATSSITGTGYNEQFF,TGTGCCACCAGCAGCATTACCGGGACAGGGTACAATGAGCAGTTCTTC,TRBJ2-1,TRBV15,TRBD1,NA
CASSLVGLAGGETQYF,TGTGCCAGCAGCTTAGTAGGACTAGCGGGAGGAGAGACCCAGTACTTC,TRBJ2-5,TRBV11-3,TRBD2,NA
CASGLRTEAFF,TGTGCCAGCGGTTTAAGGACTGAAGCTTTCTTT,TRBJ1-1,TRBV12-3/TRBV12-4,NA,NA
CASSRTRQETQYF,TGCGCCAGCAGCAGGACTAGGCAAGAGACCCAGTACTTC,TRBJ2-5,TRBV4-1,TRBD2,NA
CASSQNQNEQFF,TGTGCCAGCAGCCAAAATCAGAATGAGCAGTTCTTC,TRBJ2-1,TRBV4-2,NA,NA
CAWSGGPIWYTF,TGTGCCTGGTCAGGGGGCCCTATTTGGTACACCTTC,TRBJ1-2,TRBV30,TRBD1,NA
CASRVGGMQRDTIYF,TGTGCCAGCAGGGTGGGGGGGATGCAACGGGACACCATATATTTT,TRBJ1-3,TRBV28,NA,NA
CASSQDRIAGGSGGRETQYF,TGCGCCAGCAGCCAAGATAGGATAGCCGGGGGAAGCGGGGGGAGAGAGACCCAGTACTTC,TRBJ2-5,TRBV4-1,TRBD2,NA
CASRDSGGAYEQYF,TGTGCCAGTAGGGACTCCGGCGGAGCCTACGAGCAGTACTTC,TRBJ2-7,TRBV19,NA,NA
CASGPVQETQYF,TGTGCCAGCGGGCCTGTTCAGGAGACCCAGTACTTC,TRBJ2-5,TRBV12-3/TRBV12-4,NA,NA
CASSLGPTGKHEQFF,TGTGCCAGCAGCTTGGGGCCGACAGGGAAACATGAGCAGTTCTTC,TRBJ2-1,TRBV11-1,TRBD1,NA
CASSWGIEQFF,TGTGCCAGCAGTTGGGGAATAGAGCAGTTCTTC,TRBJ2-1,TRBV12-3/TRBV12-4,NA,NA
CASSADRGTEAFF,TGTGCCAGCAGTGCGGACAGGGGGACTGAAGCTTTCTTT,TRBJ1-1,TRBV6-4,TRBD1,NA
CASSLSLGGSTEAFF,TGTGCCAGCAGCTTGTCCTTGGGGGGGAGCACTGAAGCTTTCTTT,TRBJ1-1,TRBV5-6,NA,NA
CASSEGQGNYGYTF,TGTGCCAGCAGCGAGGGACAGGGCAACTATGGCTACACCTTC,TRBJ1-2,TRBV6-5,TRBD1,NA
CASSLSSEAFF,TGTGCCAGCAGCTTATCGAGTGAAGCTTTCTTT,TRBJ1-1,TRBV11-3,NA,NA
CASSTAGTGVLEQYF,TGTGCCAGCAGTACTGCCGGGACAGGGGTTCTCGAGCAGTACTTC,TRBJ2-7,TRBV6-2/TRBV6-3,TRBD1,NA
CAAKTGTGGTGELFF,TGCGCCGCAAAAACCGGGACAGGGGGCACCGGGGAGCTGTTTTTT,TRBJ2-2,TRBV5-1,TRBD1,NA
CATSRDDRATDTQYF,TGTGCCACCAGCAGAGACGACAGGGCCACAGATACGCAGTATTTT,TRBJ2-3,TRBV15,TRBD1,NA
CASSLGDTQYF,TGTGCCAGCAGTTTGGGAGATACGCAGTATTTT,TRBJ2-3,TRBV12-3/TRBV12-4,NA,NA
CASSLGGDEQFF,TGCGCCAGCAGCTTAGGCGGGGATGAGCAGTTCTTC,TRBJ2-1,TRBV5-1,NA,NA
CASSSGLAGTSLSYEQYF,TGTGCCAGCAGCTCGGGACTAGCGGGCACGTCACTCTCCTACGAGCAGTACTTC,TRBJ2-7,TRBV7-9,TRBD2,few
CASSYLGSTDTQYF,TGTGCCAGCAGTTATTTGGGAAGCACAGATACGCAGTATTTT,TRBJ2-3,TRBV6-5,NA,NA
CASSLDFQGTGELFF,TGTGCCAGCAGCTTAGATTTTCAGGGCACCGGGGAGCTGTTTTTT,TRBJ2-2,TRBV11-3,NA,once
CSVLAEFSGNTIYF,TGCAGCGTTCTTGCGGAATTCTCTGGAAACACCATATATTTT,TRBJ1-3,TRBV29-1,NA,once
CASSLVGQKYGYTF,TGTGCCAGCAGCTTGGTGGGACAGAAATATGGCTACACCTTC,TRBJ1-2,TRBV5-6,TRBD1,NA
CASSQSATSGINEQFF,TGTGCCAGCAGCCAATCCGCAACTAGCGGTATCAATGAGCAGTTCTTC,TRBJ2-1,TRBV3-1/TRBV3-2,TRBD2,NA
CASSPLPGATNEQFF,TGTGCCAGCAGCCCCCTCCCGGGGGCAACCAATGAGCAGTTCTTC,TRBJ2-1,TRBV5-4,NA,NA
CASSLGAGAVDSPLHF,TGTGCCAGCAGCTTAGGGGCAGGGGCGGTGGATTCACCCCTCCACTTT,TRBJ1-6,TRBV7-8,NA,NA
CASNGDRGNSPLHF,TGTGCCAGCAATGGGGACAGGGGTAATTCACCCCTCCACTTT,TRBJ1-6,TRBV2,TRBD1,NA
CASSVRGPEKLFF,TGCGCCAGCAGTGTTCGGGGGCCCGAAAAACTGTTTTTT,TRBJ1-4,TRBV10-2,NA,NA
CSERENGNEQFF,TGCAGCGAACGGGAGAATGGGAATGAGCAGTTCTTC,TRBJ2-1,TRBV29-1,NA,NA
CASSLPGRVEEYF,TGTGCCAGCAGCTTGCCAGGCCGAGTGGAGGAGTACTTC,TRBJ2-7,TRBV7-9,NA,NA
CSVALGQGYEQYF,TGCAGCGTGGCCCTGGGACAGGGATACGAGCAGTACTTC,TRBJ2-7,TRBV29-1,TRBD1,NA
CSASPRGSGNTIYF,TGCAGTGCTAGTCCCAGGGGGTCTGGAAACACCATATATTTT,TRBJ1-3,TRBV20-1,TRBD1,NA
CASSLAGPSANTGELFF,TGTGCCAGCAGCTTGGCAGGCCCCTCCGCGAACACCGGGGAGCTGTTTTTT,TRBJ2-2,TRBV5-6,NA,once
CASSDPSGTNTGELFF,TGTGCCAGTAGTGATCCTAGCGGTACGAACACCGGGGAGCTGTTTTTT,TRBJ2-2,TRBV19,TRBD2,once
CATSRGTSLNTGELFF,TGTGCCACCAGCAGGGGGACTAGCCTGAACACCGGGGAGCTGTTTTTT,TRBJ2-2,TRBV15,TRBD2,once
CASSPQFRLPIEQFF,TGTGCCAGCAGTCCCCAATTCAGACTCCCAATCGAGCAGTTCTTC,TRBJ2-1,TRBV27,NA,NA
CASSKLVWSTSYQETQYF,TGTGCCAGCAGTAAGCTTGTCTGGTCTACTTCGTACCAAGAGACCCAGTACTTC,TRBJ2-5,TRBV2,NA,NA
CASSVALRARQLEKLFF,TGTGCCAGCAGCGTCGCCCTTAGGGCCCGACAGCTTGAAAAACTGTTTTTT,TRBJ1-4,TRBV7-9,NA,once
CAWSADREVPEAFF,TGTGCCTGGAGTGCTGACAGGGAAGTTCCTGAAGCTTTCTTT,TRBJ1-1,TRBV30,TRBD1,NA
CASSQSGRGAYGYTF,TGCGCCAGCAGTCAATCCGGCAGGGGGGCGTATGGCTACACCTTC,TRBJ1-2,TRBV23-1,TRBD1,NA
CSVLTSGKNEQFF,TGCAGCGTTCTCACTAGCGGGAAGAATGAGCAGTTCTTC,TRBJ2-1,TRBV29-1,TRBD2,NA
CASRRDPNTGELFF,TGTGCCAGCAGGCGGGACCCGAACACCGGGGAGCTGTTTTTT,TRBJ2-2,TRBV5-4,NA,NA
CASSVISSGANVLTF,TGTGCCAGCAGCGTCATTTCCTCTGGGGCCAACGTCCTGACTTTC,TRBJ2-6,TRBV9,NA,NA
CASSYPDSNEKLFF,TGTGCCAGCAGCTACCCGGACTCTAATGAAAAACTGTTTTTT,TRBJ1-4,TRBV7-9,NA,NA
CASSSDGPNQPQHF,TGTGCCAGCAGTTCGGACGGCCCCAATCAGCCCCAGCATTTT,TRBJ1-5,TRBV28,NA,NA
CASSLTGDTQYF,TGCGCCAGCAGCCTGACGGGCGATACGCAGTATTTT,TRBJ2-3,TRBV4-1,NA,once
CASSATVANYNEQFF,TGTGCCAGCAGCGCTACAGTAGCTAACTACAATGAGCAGTTCTTC,TRBJ2-1,TRBV5-4,NA,NA
CASTVGFSYEQYF,TGTGCCAGCACCGTGGGTTTTTCCTACGAGCAGTACTTC,TRBJ2-7,TRBV12-3/TRBV12-4,NA,NA
CASSQVGPGANQPQHF,TGCGCCAGCAGCCAAGTAGGTCCCGGGGCCAATCAGCCCCAGCATTTT,TRBJ1-5,TRBV4-1,NA,NA
CASIALGGNYGYTF,TGTGCCAGCATAGCCCTGGGGGGAAACTATGGCTACACCTTC,TRBJ1-2,TRBV11-2,NA,NA
CASSQERDRGPKNIQYF,TGCGCCAGCAGCCAAGAACGAGACAGGGGGCCCAAAAACATTCAGTACTTC,TRBJ2-4,TRBV4-1,TRBD1,NA
CASSWTGFSYEQYF,TGTGCCAGCAGCTGGACAGGCTTCTCCTACGAGCAGTACTTC,TRBJ2-7,TRBV6-5,TRBD1,NA